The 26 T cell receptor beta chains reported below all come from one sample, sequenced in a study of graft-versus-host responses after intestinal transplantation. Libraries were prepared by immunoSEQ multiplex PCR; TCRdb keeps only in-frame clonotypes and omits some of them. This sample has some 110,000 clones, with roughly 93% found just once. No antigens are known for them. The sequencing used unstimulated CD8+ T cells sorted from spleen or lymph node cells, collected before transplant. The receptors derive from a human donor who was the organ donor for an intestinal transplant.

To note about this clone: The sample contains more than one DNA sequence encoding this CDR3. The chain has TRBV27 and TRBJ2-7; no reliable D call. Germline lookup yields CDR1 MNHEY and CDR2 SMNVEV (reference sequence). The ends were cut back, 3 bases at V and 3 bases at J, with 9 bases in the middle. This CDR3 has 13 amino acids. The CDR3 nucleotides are TGTGCCAGCAGTTTGGGTCCGGACTACGAGCAGTACTTC. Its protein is CASSLGPDYEQYF.

The CDR3 loop reads CASSSTRAYQTYGYTF. CDR3 coding DNA: TGTGCCAGCAGCTCAACTCGGGCCTATCAGACCTATGGCTACACCTTC. The rearrangement uses TRBV7-2 and TRBJ1-2; no clear D. Per germline, CDR1 SGHTA and CDR2 FQGNSA. The CDR3 totals 16 residues. V was cut by 4 bases and J by 4 bases, with 19 bases left in between.

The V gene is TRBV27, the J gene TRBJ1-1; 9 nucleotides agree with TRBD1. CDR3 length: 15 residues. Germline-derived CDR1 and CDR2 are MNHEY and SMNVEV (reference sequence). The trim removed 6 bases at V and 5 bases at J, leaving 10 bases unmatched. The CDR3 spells CASRPTGGSWTEAFF. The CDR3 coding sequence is TGTGCCAGCAGACCGACAGGGGGTTCGTGGACTGAAGCTTTCTTT.

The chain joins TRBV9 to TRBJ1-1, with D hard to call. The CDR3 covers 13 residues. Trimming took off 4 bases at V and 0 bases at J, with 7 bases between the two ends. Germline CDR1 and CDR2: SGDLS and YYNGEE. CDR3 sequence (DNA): TGTGCCAGCAGCCAAGGAATGAACACTGAAGCTTTCTTT. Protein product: CASSQGMNTEAFF.

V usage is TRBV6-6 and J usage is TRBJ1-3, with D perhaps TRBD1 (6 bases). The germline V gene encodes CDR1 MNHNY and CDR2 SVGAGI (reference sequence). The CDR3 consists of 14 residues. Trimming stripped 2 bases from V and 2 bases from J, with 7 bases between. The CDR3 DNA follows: TGTGCCAGCAGTTACCCAGGGGCTGGAAACACCATATATTTT. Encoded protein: CASSYPGAGNTIYF.

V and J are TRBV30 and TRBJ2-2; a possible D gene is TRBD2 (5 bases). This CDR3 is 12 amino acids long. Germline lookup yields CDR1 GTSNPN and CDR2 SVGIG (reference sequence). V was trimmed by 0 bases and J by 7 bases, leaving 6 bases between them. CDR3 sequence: CAWSVLVGELFF. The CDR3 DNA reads TGTGCCTGGAGTGTACTAGTCGGGGAGCTGTTTTTT.

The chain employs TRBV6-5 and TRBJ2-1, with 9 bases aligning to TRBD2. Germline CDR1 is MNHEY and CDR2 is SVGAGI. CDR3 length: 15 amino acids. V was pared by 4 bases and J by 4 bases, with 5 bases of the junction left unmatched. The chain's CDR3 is CASSSVAGDYNEQFF. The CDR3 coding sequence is TGTGCCAGCAGTTCCGTAGCGGGAGATTACAATGAGCAGTTCTTC.

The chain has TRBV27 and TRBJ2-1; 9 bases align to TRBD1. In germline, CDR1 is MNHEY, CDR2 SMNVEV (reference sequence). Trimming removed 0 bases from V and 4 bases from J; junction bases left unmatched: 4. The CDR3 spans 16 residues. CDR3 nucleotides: TGTGCCAGCAGTTTATCGGGGACAGGGACATACAATGAGCAGTTCTTC. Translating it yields CASSLSGTGTYNEQFF.

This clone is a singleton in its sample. CDR3 residues: CASSHSGMPEAFF. In DNA, the CDR3 is TGCGCCAGCAGCCACTCAGGGATGCCTGAAGCTTTCTTT. The genes are TRBV4-1 and TRBJ1-1, with D maybe TRBD1 (5 bases). Germline loops: CDR1 MGHRA, CDR2 YSYEKL. Trimming took 3 bases from V and 6 from J, leaving 11 bases between them. The CDR3 extends over 13 amino acids.

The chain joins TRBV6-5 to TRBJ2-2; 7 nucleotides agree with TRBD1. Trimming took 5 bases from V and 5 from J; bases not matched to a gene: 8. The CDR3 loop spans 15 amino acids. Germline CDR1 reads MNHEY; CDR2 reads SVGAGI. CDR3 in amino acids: CASSLRQGFTGELFF. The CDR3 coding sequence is TGTGCCAGCAGTCTTAGACAGGGTTTTACCGGGGAGCTGTTTTTT.

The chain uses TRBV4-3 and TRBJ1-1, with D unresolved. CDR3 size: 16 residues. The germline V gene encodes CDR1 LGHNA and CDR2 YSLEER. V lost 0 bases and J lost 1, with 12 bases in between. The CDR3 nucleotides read TGCGCCAGCAGCCAAGATGCAGTCCCTACGAACACTGAAGCTTTCTTT. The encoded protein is CASSQDAVPTNTEAFF.

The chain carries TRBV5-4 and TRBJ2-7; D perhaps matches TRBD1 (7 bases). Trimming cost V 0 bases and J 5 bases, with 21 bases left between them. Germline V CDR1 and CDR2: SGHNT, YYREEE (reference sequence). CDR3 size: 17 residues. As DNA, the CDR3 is TGTGCCAGCAGCTTGGAGGGGGCCGCGACTAGATTGGACGAGCAGTACTTC. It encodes CASSLEGAATRLDEQYF.

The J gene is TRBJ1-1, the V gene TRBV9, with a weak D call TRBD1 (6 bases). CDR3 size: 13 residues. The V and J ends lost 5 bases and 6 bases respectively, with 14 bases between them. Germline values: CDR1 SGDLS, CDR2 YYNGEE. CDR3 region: CASSVAGAPEAFF. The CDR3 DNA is TGTGCCAGCAGTGTCGCAGGGGCCCCTGAAGCTTTCTTT.

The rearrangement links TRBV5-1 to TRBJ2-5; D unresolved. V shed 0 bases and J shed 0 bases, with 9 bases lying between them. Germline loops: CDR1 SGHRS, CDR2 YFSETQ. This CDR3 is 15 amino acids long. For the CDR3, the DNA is TGCGCCAGCAGCTTGGGGCCAGGATACCAAGAGACCCAGTACTTC. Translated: CASSLGPGYQETQYF.

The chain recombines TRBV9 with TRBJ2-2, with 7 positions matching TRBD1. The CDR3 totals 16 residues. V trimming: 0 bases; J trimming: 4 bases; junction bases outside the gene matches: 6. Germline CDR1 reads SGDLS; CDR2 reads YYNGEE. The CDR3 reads CASSVEGQPITGELFF. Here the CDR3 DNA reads TGTGCCAGCAGCGTAGAGGGACAGCCGATCACCGGGGAGCTGTTTTTT.

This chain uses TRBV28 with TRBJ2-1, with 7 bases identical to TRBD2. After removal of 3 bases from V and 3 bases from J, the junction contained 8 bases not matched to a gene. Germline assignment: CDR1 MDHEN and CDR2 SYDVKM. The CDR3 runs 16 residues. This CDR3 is CASSFSPLADYNEQFF. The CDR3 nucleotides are TGTGCCAGCAGTTTCAGTCCTCTAGCGGACTACAATGAGCAGTTCTTC.

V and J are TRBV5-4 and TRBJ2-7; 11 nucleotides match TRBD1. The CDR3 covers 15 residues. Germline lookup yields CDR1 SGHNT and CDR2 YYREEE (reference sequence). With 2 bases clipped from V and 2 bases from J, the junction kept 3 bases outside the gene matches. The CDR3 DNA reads TGTGCCAGCAGCTTTGGGACAGGGGGGGCCTACGAGCAGTACTTC. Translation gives CASSFGTGGAYEQYF.

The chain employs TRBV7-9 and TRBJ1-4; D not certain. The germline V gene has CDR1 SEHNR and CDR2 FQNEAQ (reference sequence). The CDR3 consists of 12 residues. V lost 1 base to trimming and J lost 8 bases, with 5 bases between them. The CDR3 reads CASSLDGEKLFF. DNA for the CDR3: TGTGCCAGCAGCTTAGACGGCGAAAAACTGTTTTTT.

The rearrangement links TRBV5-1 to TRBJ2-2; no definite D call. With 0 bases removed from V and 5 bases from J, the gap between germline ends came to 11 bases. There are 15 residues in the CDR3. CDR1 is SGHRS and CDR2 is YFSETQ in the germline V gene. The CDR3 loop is CASSLGAPGTGELFF. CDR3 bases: TGCGCCAGCAGCTTGGGGGCCCCTGGGACCGGGGAGCTGTTTTTT.

The CDR3 sequence: CASSSDPGTWDGYTF. CDR3 coding DNA: TGTGCCAGCAGCTCTGACCCCGGGACCTGGGATGGCTACACCTTC. The chain uses TRBV11-2 and TRBJ1-2; D is possibly TRBD1 (5 bases). Germline CDR1 and CDR2: SGHAT and FQNNGV. The CDR3 sequence is 15 residues long. Trimming removed 4 bases at V and 6 bases at J, with 18 bases between.

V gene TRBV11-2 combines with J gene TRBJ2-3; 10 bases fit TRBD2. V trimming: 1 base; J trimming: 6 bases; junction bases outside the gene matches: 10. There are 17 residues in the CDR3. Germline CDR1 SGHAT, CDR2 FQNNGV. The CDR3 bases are TGTGCCAGCAGCTTAGTTTGGACTAGCGGTTATATGGATACGCAGTATTTT. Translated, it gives CASSLVWTSGYMDTQYF.

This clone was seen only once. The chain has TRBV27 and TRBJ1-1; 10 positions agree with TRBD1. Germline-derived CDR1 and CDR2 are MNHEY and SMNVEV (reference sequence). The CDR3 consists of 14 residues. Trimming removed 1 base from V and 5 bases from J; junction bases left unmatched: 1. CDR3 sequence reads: CASSLWGQGTEAFF. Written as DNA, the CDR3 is TGTGCCAGCAGTTTATGGGGACAGGGGACTGAAGCTTTCTTT.

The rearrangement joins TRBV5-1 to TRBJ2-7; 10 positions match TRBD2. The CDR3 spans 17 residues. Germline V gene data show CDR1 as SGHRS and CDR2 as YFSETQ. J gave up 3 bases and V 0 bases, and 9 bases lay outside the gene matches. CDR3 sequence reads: CASSLDGTSVFLYEQYF. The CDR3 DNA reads TGCGCCAGCAGCTTGGATGGGACTAGCGTGTTCCTCTACGAGCAGTACTTC.

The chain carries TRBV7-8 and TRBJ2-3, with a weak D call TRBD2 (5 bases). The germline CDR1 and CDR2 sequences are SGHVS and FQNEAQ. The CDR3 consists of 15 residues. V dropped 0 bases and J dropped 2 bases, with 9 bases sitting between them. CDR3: CASSLARADTDTQYF. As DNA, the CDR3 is TGTGCCAGCAGCTTAGCTCGAGCGGACACAGATACGCAGTATTTT.

This CDR3 reads CASSGGRTGELFF. The CDR3, as DNA: TGTGCCAGCAGCGGGGGTCGCACCGGGGAGCTGTTTTTT. The chain recombines TRBV7-6 with TRBJ2-2; D tentatively fits TRBD1 or TRBD2 (5 bases each). Germline CDR1 and CDR2: SGHVS and FNYEAQ. V shed 5 bases and J shed 4 bases, with 8 bases lying between them. This CDR3 contains 13 residues.

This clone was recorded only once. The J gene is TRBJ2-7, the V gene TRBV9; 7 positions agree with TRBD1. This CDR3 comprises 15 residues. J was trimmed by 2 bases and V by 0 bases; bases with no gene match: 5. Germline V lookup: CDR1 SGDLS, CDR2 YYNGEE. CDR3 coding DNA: TGTGCCAGCAGCGTAGAGCAGGGGGTACCCTACGAGCAGTACTTC. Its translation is CASSVEQGVPYEQYF.